The entry below gives a single TCR beta chain sequence along with its context. Authors' data handling: For nucleated cells, counts were estimated from reference gene primer amplification. Assay used: immunoSEQ multiplex PCR; TCRdb lists only in-frame clones, some missing. V and J calls and clone size are given by that table; D and trimming were obtained from the DNA. The table shows around 150,000 clones, with about 91% occurring only once. This sample was taken from a study of blood T cell repertoires in COVID-19. As for the study in general: The study drew acute and convalescent COVID-19 samples from the United States, Italy and Spain.

Germline lookup yields CDR1 MNHEY and CDR2 SVGAGI. The CDR3 totals 14 residues. V lost 7 bases and J 0 bases, leaving 10 bases between the germline ends. V is TRBV6-5 and J is TRBJ1-3; D possibly corresponds to TRBD1 (5 bases). This TCR was recovered from a woman aged 55-69 years who had recovered from COVID-19. Sequencing used peripheral blood. The CDR3 DNA sequence: TGTGCCAGCAAACAGGTCCTCTCTGGAAACACCATATATTTT. This sequence encodes CASKQVLSGNTIYF.